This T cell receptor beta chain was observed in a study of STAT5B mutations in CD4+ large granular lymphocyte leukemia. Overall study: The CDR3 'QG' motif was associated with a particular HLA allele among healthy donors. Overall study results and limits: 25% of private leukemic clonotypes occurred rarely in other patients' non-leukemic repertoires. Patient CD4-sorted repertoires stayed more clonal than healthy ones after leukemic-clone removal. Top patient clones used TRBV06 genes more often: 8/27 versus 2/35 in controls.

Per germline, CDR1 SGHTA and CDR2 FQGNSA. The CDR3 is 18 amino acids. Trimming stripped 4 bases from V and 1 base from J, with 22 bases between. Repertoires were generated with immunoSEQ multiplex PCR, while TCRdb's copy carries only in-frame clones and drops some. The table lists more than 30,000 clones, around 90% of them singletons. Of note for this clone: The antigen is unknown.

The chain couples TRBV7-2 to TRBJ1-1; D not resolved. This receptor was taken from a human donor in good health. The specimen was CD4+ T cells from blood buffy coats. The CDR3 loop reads CASSSSPEVRLSNTEAFF. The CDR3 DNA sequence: TGTGCCAGCAGCTCAAGCCCCGAGGTTAGGTTATCGAACACTGAAGCTTTCTTT.